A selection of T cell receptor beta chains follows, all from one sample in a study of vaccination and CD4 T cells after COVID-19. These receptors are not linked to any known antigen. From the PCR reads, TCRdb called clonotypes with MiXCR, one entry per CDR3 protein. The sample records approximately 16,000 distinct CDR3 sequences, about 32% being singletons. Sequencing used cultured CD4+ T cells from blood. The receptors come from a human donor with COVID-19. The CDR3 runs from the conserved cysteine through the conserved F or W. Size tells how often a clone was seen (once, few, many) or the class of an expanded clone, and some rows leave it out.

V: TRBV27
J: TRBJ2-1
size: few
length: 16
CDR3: CASSVAGGSPYNEQFF

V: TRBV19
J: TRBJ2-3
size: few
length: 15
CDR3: CASSIQGKLTDTQYF

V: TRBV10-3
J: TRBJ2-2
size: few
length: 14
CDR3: CAIRTGGNTGELFF

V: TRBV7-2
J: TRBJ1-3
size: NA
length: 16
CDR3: CASSLVASFSGNTIYF

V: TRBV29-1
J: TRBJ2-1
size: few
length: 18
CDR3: CSVVYLQRDRGTYNEQFF

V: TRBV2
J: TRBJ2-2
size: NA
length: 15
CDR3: CASRTGTLNTGELFF

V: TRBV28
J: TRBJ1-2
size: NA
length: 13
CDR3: CASKLVGSYGCTF

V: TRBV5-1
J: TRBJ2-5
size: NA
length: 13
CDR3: CASSFFPRETQYF

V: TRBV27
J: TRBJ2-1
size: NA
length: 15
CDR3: CASSLPGQGSNEQFF

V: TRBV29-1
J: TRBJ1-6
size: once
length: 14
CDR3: CSAVFGQGNSPLHF

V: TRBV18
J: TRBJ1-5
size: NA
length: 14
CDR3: CASSSDLSNQPQHF

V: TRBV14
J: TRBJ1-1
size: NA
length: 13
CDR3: CASRQGARTEAFF

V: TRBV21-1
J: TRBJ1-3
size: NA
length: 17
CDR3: CASSKPPRTGSGNTIYF

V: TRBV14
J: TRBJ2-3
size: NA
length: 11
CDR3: CASSLRSTQYF

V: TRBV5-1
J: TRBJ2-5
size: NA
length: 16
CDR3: CASSSLGSGGGETQYF

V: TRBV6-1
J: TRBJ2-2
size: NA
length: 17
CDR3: CASRPTSGGGLPGELFF

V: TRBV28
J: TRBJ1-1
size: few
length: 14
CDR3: CASSLLQGTAEAFF

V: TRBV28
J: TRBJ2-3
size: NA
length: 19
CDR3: CASSPVGQGISPFTDTQYF

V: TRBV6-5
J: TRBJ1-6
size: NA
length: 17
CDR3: CASSYSTGDSYNSPLHF

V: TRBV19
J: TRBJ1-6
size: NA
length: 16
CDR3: CASKPTLRGSLAPLHF

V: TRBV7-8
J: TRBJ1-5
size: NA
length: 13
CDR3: CASRLGMGQPQHF

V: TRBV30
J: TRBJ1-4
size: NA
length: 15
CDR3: CAWIVGSAVNEKLFF

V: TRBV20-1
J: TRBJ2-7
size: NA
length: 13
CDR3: CSARSAQGYEQYF

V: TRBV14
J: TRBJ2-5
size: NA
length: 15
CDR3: CASSHLAVERETQYF

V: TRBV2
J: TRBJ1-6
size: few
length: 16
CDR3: CASSETRAGQGSPLHF

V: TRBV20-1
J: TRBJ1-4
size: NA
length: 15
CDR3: CSADDRGGPNEKLFF

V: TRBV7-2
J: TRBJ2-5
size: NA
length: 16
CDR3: CASSLGGVGRQETQYF

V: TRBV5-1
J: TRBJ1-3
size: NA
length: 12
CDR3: CASSLQGDTIYF

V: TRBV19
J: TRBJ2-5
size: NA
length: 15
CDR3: CASSSDSIRGETQYF

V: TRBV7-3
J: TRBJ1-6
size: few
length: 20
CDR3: CANPLYPQASKPFRDSPLHF

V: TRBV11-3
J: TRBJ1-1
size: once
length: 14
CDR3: CASSLSWGNSEAFF

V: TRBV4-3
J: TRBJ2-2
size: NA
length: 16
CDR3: CASSPSPGQVPGELFF

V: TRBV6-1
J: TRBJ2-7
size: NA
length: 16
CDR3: CASSERGGKTSYEQYF